These 10 T cell receptor beta chains came from one sample sequenced in a study of T cell repertoires in cytomegalovirus infection. TCRdb called the reads again in MiXCR, with one record for every CDR3 protein. The sample contains roughly 860,000 distinct CDR3 sequences, around a third of which appear only once. These receptors lack a known antigen. The sample was cultured CD8+ T cells from PBMCs, taken from culture after CMV antigen stimulation. The receptors were gathered from a human donor in good health (CMV status not recorded). Some clones in this sample may be carry-over from other donors' samples.

This rearrangement joins TRBV5-4 to TRBJ2-3, with 7 bases that match TRBD2. Germline values: CDR1 SGHNT, CDR2 YYREEE (reference sequence). CDR3 length: 16 residues. J lost 2 bases, V lost 0 bases, and 6 bases had no gene match. The CDR3 coding sequence is TGTGCCAGCAGCTTGGACGGGGGGTCTTCCACAGATACGCAGTATTTT. This encodes CASSLDGGSSTDTQYF.

The chain combines TRBV6-2 or TRBV6-3 with TRBJ2-5; weak D call: TRBD1 (6 bases). This CDR3 comprises 15 residues. With 6 bases removed from V and 4 bases from J, the gap between germline ends came to 18 bases. In germline, CDR1 is MNHEY, CDR2 SVGEGT. CDR3 nucleotides: TGTGCCAGCAGGATGGACAGCCTTCTGACAGAGACCCAGTACTTC. Translating it yields CASRMDSLLTETQYF.

This rearrangement joins TRBV10-2 to TRBJ2-3; D unclear. CDR1 is WSHSY and CDR2 is SAAADI in the germline V gene. The CDR3 runs to 17 residues. The ends were cut back, 0 bases at V and 8 bases at J, with 21 bases in the middle. This CDR3 is CASSESKSALERGTQYF. DNA of the CDR3: TGCGCCAGCAGTGAGTCGAAGTCGGCCCTGGAGCGCGGTACGCAGTATTTT.

The sample holds a few counts of this clonotype. This chain uses TRBV4-1 with TRBJ2-7; possibly TRBD2 for D (5 bases). Trimming took 4 bases from V and 3 from J, leaving 10 bases between them. CDR1 is MGHRA, CDR2 YSYEKL, per germline. There are 13 residues in the CDR3. The CDR3 sequence is CASSRRTDYEQYF. The CDR3 nucleotides are TGCGCCAGCAGCCGGAGGACGGACTACGAGCAGTACTTC.

V gene TRBV5-6 combines with J gene TRBJ1-2; D is ambiguous. This CDR3 is 11 amino acids long. Germline CDR1 and CDR2: SGHDT and YYEEEE. Trimming pared 5 bases from V and 6 bases from J, leaving 8 bases between. The CDR3 DNA reads as TGTGCCAGCAGAGGGTGGGATGGCTACACCTTC. Its protein product is CASRGWDGYTF.

The V call is TRBV7-3, the J call TRBJ2-5, with a tentative D call TRBD2 (6 bases). The CDR3 contains 15 residues. Germline values: CDR1 SGHTA, CDR2 FQGTGA. V lost 5 bases to trimming and J lost 4 bases, with 17 bases between them. The CDR3 nucleotides read TGTGCCAGCAGCCCCCGCGGGGTGGGTCGAGAGACCCAGTACTTC. It specifies CASSPRGVGRETQYF.

V and J are TRBV7-9 and TRBJ2-5; no definite D call. Germline V gene data show CDR1 as SEHNR and CDR2 as FQNEAQ (reference sequence). V was trimmed by 1 base and J by 5 bases, leaving 14 bases between them. The CDR3 contains 15 residues. The CDR3 loop reads CASSLGFNGWETQYF. The CDR3 bases are TGTGCCAGCAGCTTAGGTTTCAACGGGTGGGAGACCCAGTACTTC. Full variable domain (outside the CDR3, taken from reference TRBV7-9 and TRBJ2-5): DTGVSQNPRHKITKRGQNVTFRCDPISEHNRLYWYRQTLGQGPEFLTYFQNEAQLEKSRLLSDRFSAERPKGSFSTLEIQRTEQGDSAMYLCASSLGFNGWETQYFGPGTRLLVL.

This clonotype has at least ten counts. The chain carries TRBV3-1 and TRBJ2-5; D is perhaps TRBD1 (5 bases). Germline V gene data show CDR1 as LGHDT and CDR2 as YNNKEL (reference sequence). The V end lost 4 bases, the J end lost 5 bases, and 14 bases lay between the germline ends. The CDR3 has 14 residues. The DNA for the CDR3 is TGTGCCAGCAGCCCTCTGGGGCGTAGGGAGACCCAGTACTTC. Its translation is CASSPLGRRETQYF.

This clonotype turned up a few times. The V and J genes are TRBV7-9 and TRBJ2-7; 7 positions agree with TRBD2. The CDR3 length is 14 residues. J was trimmed by 5 bases and V by 4 bases; bases with no gene match: 8. Germline V gene lookup returns CDR1 SEHNR and CDR2 FQNEAQ (reference sequence). The DNA for the CDR3 is TGTGCCAGCAGCTCGACTAGCTGGCGCGACGAGCAGTACTTC. Its protein product is CASSSTSWRDEQYF.

The chain is built from TRBV6-5 and TRBJ1-2; 7 positions match TRBD1. The CDR3 totals 16 residues. V lost 2 bases and J lost 3; bases outside the gene matches: 9. Germline loops: CDR1 MNHEY, CDR2 SVGAGI. The CDR3 coding sequence is TGTGCCAGCAGTTACCATTCGACAGGGAGCGACTATGGCTACACCTTC. It encodes CASSYHSTGSDYGYTF.